These T cell receptor beta chains were read from a single sample in a study of identical twins. TCRdb reprocessed the 5' RACE reads via MiXCR and lists one record per CDR3 protein. Of roughly 1,500,000 distinct CDR3 sequences in the sample, around 33% were seen once. The sample was cord blood. Receptor source: a newborn girl in good health. CDR3s include the opening cysteine and the closing phenylalanine or tryptophan. A D gene is named only where the DNA matches it firmly. Clone size is stated in some rows and not others, as once, few, many or a class when expanded.

DNA	CDR3	J	V	D	size
TGCAGTGCTAGCGGGGGGAAACGAGATACGCAGTATTTT	CSASGGKRDTQYF	TRBJ2-3	TRBV20-1	TRBD2	.
TGCGCCAGCAAGGGGGCAGCTGAAAAACTGTTTTTT	CASKGAAEKLFF	TRBJ1-4	TRBV5-1	TRBD1	few
TGTGCCACCAGCAGAGGGAATAGCGGGGGGTACAATGAGCAGTTCTTC	CATSRGNSGGYNEQFF	TRBJ2-1	TRBV15	TRBD2	.
TGCGCCAGCAGCTTGGGTCCAGGGGGAATGGAGCAGTTCTTC	CASSLGPGGMEQFF	TRBJ2-1	TRBV5-1	TRBD1	.
TGTGCCAGCAGTGAAGGGGCTAGCGGGAGTTACGAGCAGTACTTC	CASSEGASGSYEQYF	TRBJ2-7	TRBV6-1	TRBD2	.
TGTGCCAGCAGCTTAGCAATAGCGGGTGCAGATACGCAGTATTTT	CASSLAIAGADTQYF	TRBJ2-3	TRBV7-2	TRBD2	many
TGTGCCAGCAGTTTGCTTGGGACTAGCAGCTCCTACAATGAGCAGTTCTTC	CASSLLGTSSSYNEQFF	TRBJ2-1	TRBV11-2	TRBD2	.
TGTGCCAGCCGGGACAAAGGGACCGGGGAGCTGTTTTTT	CASRDKGTGELFF	TRBJ2-2	TRBV12-3/TRBV12-4	.	once
TGCGCCAGCAGCTTATCCGGGGCCACGGGTGCCAAAAACATTCAGTACTTC	CASSLSGATGAKNIQYF	TRBJ2-4	TRBV5-1	.	many
TGTGCCAGCAGCTTACCGGGGATCTACAATGAGCAGTTCTTC	CASSLPGIYNEQFF	TRBJ2-1	TRBV11-2	.	.
TGTGCCATCAGTGACGCACCGGGACGACAAAAGACAGATACGCAGTATTTT	CAISDAPGRQKTDTQYF	TRBJ2-3	TRBV10-3	.	.
TGTGCCAGCAGTTTAAGCGGGGACAGGGTTTGGGAAGAAAAACTGTTTTTT	CASSLSGDRVWEEKLFF	TRBJ1-4	TRBV27	TRBD1	.
TGTGCCAGCAGCCGAAGGATTAGCGGGAGTTCCGATGAGCAGTACTTC	CASSRRISGSSDEQYF	TRBJ2-5	TRBV7-8	TRBD2	once
TGCGCCAGCAGCCAAGTTCACCGGGACCTTCACTATGGCTACACCTTC	CASSQVHRDLHYGYTF	TRBJ1-2	TRBV4-1	.	many
TGCAGTGCCCCTGAACGGCCGCTGGTGAACTATGGCTACACCTTC	CSAPERPLVNYGYTF	TRBJ1-2	TRBV20-1	.	few
TGTGCCAGCAGTTTTGGGGTAGCGGGAGGATACGAGCAGTACTTC	CASSFGVAGGYEQYF	TRBJ2-7	TRBV28	TRBD2	few
TGTGCCAGCAGTGAAAGACTAGCGGGGGGCCTAAGCACAGATACGCAGTATTTT	CASSERLAGGLSTDTQYF	TRBJ2-3	TRBV2	TRBD2	few
TGTGCCAGCAGTTTATTTGGACTAGCGGGAGGGTACAATGAGCAGTTCTTC	CASSLFGLAGGYNEQFF	TRBJ2-1	TRBV27	TRBD2	few
TGTGCCATCCGGGACAGGGGCCCCAACACTGAAGCTTTCTTT	CAIRDRGPNTEAFF	TRBJ1-1	TRBV10-3	TRBD1	many
TGTGCCAGCAGTGAACCCTGGGACAGGGGTTACGAGCAGTACTTC	CASSEPWDRGYEQYF	TRBJ2-7	TRBV6-1	TRBD1	many
TGTGCCAGCAGCTTACGTATAGGAGTGGGTAACTATGGCTACACCTTC	CASSLRIGVGNYGYTF	TRBJ1-2	TRBV7-2	.	.
TGTGCCAGCAGCCCCTATCAACGGGGGGGCCCAGATACGCAGTATTTT	CASSPYQRGGPDTQYF	TRBJ2-3	TRBV25-1	TRBD2	many
TGTGCCAGCAGTCCGACGACTCTCTACTTGGGGGGGACCCAGTACTTC	CASSPTTLYLGGTQYF	TRBJ2-5	TRBV27	.	few
TGTGCCAGCAGCTTAGCGACACTAGCGGGGGCAGATACGCAGTATTTT	CASSLATLAGADTQYF	TRBJ2-3	TRBV7-2	TRBD2	many
TGTGCCAGTAGTATGGGATGGGGACAGGCGAACACTGAAGCTTTCTTT	CASSMGWGQANTEAFF	TRBJ1-1	TRBV19	TRBD1	.
TGTGCCAGCAGCTTCTTGTCTCAGGGAACCCATGAGCAGTTCTTC	CASSFLSQGTHEQFF	TRBJ2-1	TRBV7-9	.	.
TGTGCCAGCCGGGGACCCGGAGACTACGAGCAGTACTTC	CASRGPGDYEQYF	TRBJ2-7	TRBV10-3	.	many
TGTGCCAGCAGTTTACGGGGGGGACTTCCAGGGGAGACCCAGTACTTC	CASSLRGGLPGETQYF	TRBJ2-5	TRBV27	TRBD2	.
TGCAGTGCTAGGAAGAGCGGGATCTCCTACGAGCAGTACTTC	CSARKSGISYEQYF	TRBJ2-7	TRBV20-1	TRBD2	.
TGTGCCAGCAGCCAACTTACCCTGGGGCCCTCCCACGAGCAGTACTTC	CASSQLTLGPSHEQYF	TRBJ2-7	TRBV14	.	few
TGTGCCAGCAGTTTTATCAGGCTCGGGGAGCTGTTTTTT	CASSFIRLGELFF	TRBJ2-2	TRBV28	.	.
TGCGCCAGCAGCCATAGTCGTGGGGGGGCACCTTACAATGAGCAGTACTTC	CASSHSRGGAPYNEQYF	TRBJ2-7	TRBV4-1	.	.
TGTGCCAGCAGCGTAGTAAGTTGGGGGGATACAGAGTATGGCTACACCTTC	CASSVVSWGDTEYGYTF	TRBJ1-2	TRBV9	.	few
TGTGCCAGCAGCGTCGCGAGGGTTTACGGGGAGACCCAGTACTTC	CASSVARVYGETQYF	TRBJ2-5	TRBV9	.	.
TGCAGCGCAGGACTAGCCTTACAAGAGACCCAGTACTTC	CSAGLALQETQYF	TRBJ2-5	TRBV29-1	TRBD2	.
TGCAGCGTTGAAGTGGGCAGGGCTGAAGCTTTCTTT	CSVEVGRAEAFF	TRBJ1-1	TRBV29-1	.	few
TGTGCTAGTGGCCCCGGACAGGGCCAGCAGTACTTC	CASGPGQGQQYF	TRBJ2-7	TRBV12-5	TRBD1	.
TGTGCTAGTGGTTTGGACCGGGACAGGGGCCGACTGAACACTGAAGCTTTCTTT	CASGLDRDRGRLNTEAFF	TRBJ1-1	TRBV12-5	TRBD1	few
TGCAGTGCTAGAGATCTTGGGGGGGGAGGGCTCAGCACAGATACGCAGTATTTT	CSARDLGGGGLSTDTQYF	TRBJ2-3	TRBV20-1	TRBD2	.
TGTGCCACCAGTGAGCGTAAGGACGGCTACTATGGCTACACCTTC	CATSERKDGYYGYTF	TRBJ1-2	TRBV24-1	.	.
TGCGCCAGCAGCTTGACACCCGGGACTAGCGGGAGAGATACGCAGTATTTT	CASSLTPGTSGRDTQYF	TRBJ2-3	TRBV5-1	TRBD2	.
TGTGCCAGCAGCTTACCGACAGTATACTACAATGAGCAGTTCTTC	CASSLPTVYYNEQFF	TRBJ2-1	TRBV11-2	.	many
TGTGCCAGCAGCCTTAGGGGAGGGGCCCTCTACGAGCAGTACTTC	CASSLRGGALYEQYF	TRBJ2-7	TRBV3-1	TRBD2	few